One sample yielded the 15 T cell receptor beta chains listed below, sequenced in a study of cytomegalovirus exposure and HLA in healthy donors. This table comes from immunoSEQ multiplex PCR, and its TCRdb copy is limited to in-frame clones, with some not included. The sample yields about 150,000 clones, roughly 91% seen once. The sample comprised PBMCs. The receptor source for this set is a woman aged 18 to 35 in good health and CMV-seropositive.

The chain employs TRBV5-1 and TRBJ1-1; 7 bases agree with TRBD1. V shed 4 bases and J 2 bases; nucleotides not matched to a gene: 8. CDR1 and CDR2 from the germline V gene are SGHRS and YFSETQ. The CDR3 loop spans 15 amino acids. In DNA, the CDR3 is TGCGCCAGCAGCGGAGGACAGGAGCTCAACACTGAAGCTTTCTTT. Residues: CASSGGQELNTEAFF.

The J gene is TRBJ1-1, the V gene TRBV19, with D unclear. From germline, CDR1 is LNHDA and CDR2 SQIVND (reference sequence). The V end lost 10 bases, the J end lost 3 bases, and 18 bases lay between the germline ends. CDR3 size: 14 residues. CDR3 nucleotides: TGTGCCACCACCTCGAGGATCGAAGACACTGAAGCTTTCTTT. It codes for CATTSRIEDTEAFF. The variable domain in full, with the rest retrieved from reference TRBV19 and TRBJ1-1, is DGGITQSPKYLFRKEGQNVTLSCEQNLNHDAMYWYRQDPGQGLRLIYYSQIVNDFQKGDIAEGYSVSREKKESFPLTVTSAQKNPTAFYLCATTSRIEDTEAFFGQGTRLTVV.

The chain recombines TRBV10-3 with TRBJ1-5; 8 nucleotides agree with TRBD1. The junction had 5 bases not matched to a gene; V was cut back by 2 bases and J by 2 bases. The CDR3 covers 16 residues. Per germline, CDR1 ENHRY and CDR2 SYGVKD. The CDR3 bases are TGTGCCATCAGTGAGGGTCGGGGACAGGGCAATCAGCCCCAGCATTTT. Encoded protein: CAISEGRGQGNQPQHF.

The DNA of the CDR3 is TGCGCCAGCAGTGCAAACATACAAGAGACCCAGTACTTC. This translates into CASSANIQETQYF. The chain couples TRBV10-1 to TRBJ2-5, with D unresolved. The germline CDR1 and CDR2 sequences are WNHNN and SYGVQD (reference sequence). V shed 4 bases and J shed 2 bases, with 8 bases lying between them. The CDR3 is 13 amino acids.

V usage is TRBV30 and J usage is TRBJ2-5; TRBD2 might be the D (6 bases). The V gene's germline CDR1 is GTSNPN and CDR2 SVGIG (reference sequence). There are 13 residues in the CDR3. V was clipped by 6 bases and J by 9 bases, with 20 bases between them. The CDR3 sequence is CACSLGGLGAQYF. The CDR3 DNA reads as TGTGCCTGTAGCCTCGGAGGGCTTGGGGCCCAGTACTTC.

This chain links TRBV6-5 with TRBJ2-7, with D unresolved. V was shortened by 6 bases and J by 0 bases, with 15 bases between the two germline ends. The length of the CDR3 is 15 residues. Germline CDR1 is MNHEY and CDR2 is SVGAGI. Written as DNA, the CDR3 is TGTGCCAGCAGAATCGACTCCTCAAGCTCCTACGAGCAGTACTTC. Amino acids: CASRIDSSSSYEQYF.

The chain is built from TRBV27 and TRBJ2-2; 7 bases align to TRBD2. The CDR3 runs to 16 residues. CDR1 and CDR2 (germline): MNHEY, SMNVEV (reference sequence). J lost 4 bases, V lost 1 base, and 6 bases had no gene match. CDR3 region: CASSLLGGSTTGELFF. DNA of the CDR3: TGTGCCAGCAGTTTATTAGGCGGGAGTACCACCGGGGAGCTGTTTTTT.

The chain is built from TRBV30 and TRBJ2-7; a weak D match, TRBD2 (5 bases). V was clipped by 0 bases and J by 7 bases, with 16 bases between them. The CDR3 spans 14 residues. Germline V CDR1 and CDR2: GTSNPN, SVGIG (reference sequence). The CDR3 DNA is TGTGCCTGGAGTGTTGGAGGTAGGATCCTGGAGCAGTACTTC. Its protein is CAWSVGGRILEQYF.

The rearrangement links TRBV11-3 to TRBJ2-3; TRBD2 agrees at 8 bases. J lost 11 bases, V lost 4 bases, and 11 bases had no gene match. The CDR3 consists of 14 residues. The germline V gene has CDR1 SGHNT and CDR2 YENEEA. CDR3 sequence (DNA): TGTGCCAGCAGCTCCGGGAGGGTGGAAGATTGGCAGTATTTT. Translated, it gives CASSSGRVEDWQYF.

The gene calls are TRBV29-1 and TRBJ2-2; 7 bases are shared with TRBD2. V was pared by 6 bases and J by 4 bases, with 14 bases of the junction left unmatched. Germline values: CDR1 SQVTM, CDR2 ANQGSEA. The CDR3 totals 16 residues. The CDR3 region has the DNA TGCAGCGTCACCCCTTGGGGGGGATCGAGCACCGGGGAGCTGTTTTTT. This gives the protein CSVTPWGGSSTGELFF.

This clone was detected only once. The chain joins TRBV27 to TRBJ1-2; 9 positions match TRBD1. V lost 5 bases, J lost 2 bases, and 6 bases stayed unmatched. CDR3 length: 15 residues. Germline V lookup: CDR1 MNHEY, CDR2 SMNVEV (reference sequence). Written as DNA, the CDR3 is TGTGCCAGCAGTCCAACCGGGACAGGGAACTATGGCTACACCTTC. Protein: CASSPTGTGNYGYTF.

This rearrangement joins TRBV9 to TRBJ2-1; 13 nucleotides line up with TRBD2. The J segment lost 7 bases and the V segment lost 5 bases, leaving 9 bases of the junction unmatched. Germline V gene sequence: CDR1 SGDLS, CDR2 YYNGEE. This CDR3 spans 16 amino acids. The CDR3 region is CASSGLAGVSSNEQFF. In DNA form, the CDR3 reads TGTGCCAGCAGTGGACTAGCGGGAGTAAGTAGTAATGAGCAGTTCTTC.

This clone was observed a single time. In nucleotides, the CDR3 is TGCGCCAGCAGCCCGGAGCCCCGGGACAGTTCCCTCCATCAGCCCCAGCATTTT. Translation: CASSPEPRDSSLHQPQHF. V usage is TRBV5-1 and J usage is TRBJ1-5; 7 bases fit TRBD1. The CDR3 is 18 amino acids. Germline values: CDR1 SGHRS, CDR2 YFSETQ. V lost 4 bases to trimming and J lost 5 bases; unmatched junction nucleotides: 18.

The chain couples TRBV5-1 to TRBJ2-3; 14 positions agree with TRBD2. CDR3 length: 17 amino acids. The V gene's germline CDR1 is SGHRS and CDR2 YFSETQ. Trimming cost V 2 bases and J 4 bases; bases outside gene matches: 6. The CDR3 spells CASSLGTSGSGADTQYF. The DNA for the CDR3 is TGCGCCAGCAGCTTAGGGACTAGCGGGAGTGGGGCAGATACGCAGTATTTT.

The chain links TRBV2 to TRBJ2-1; TRBD1 might be the D (7 bases). This CDR3 region has 13 residues. The V and J ends lost 7 bases and 7 bases respectively, with 14 bases between them. In germline, CDR1 is SNHLY, CDR2 FYNNEI. The CDR3 sequence: CASKGGRGNEQFF. CDR3 sequence (DNA): TGTGCCAGCAAGGGGGGCAGGGGGAATGAGCAGTTCTTC.